One sample yielded the 28 T cell receptor beta chains listed below, sequenced in a study of cytomegalovirus exposure and HLA in healthy donors. It was with 60 Vbeta and 13 Jbeta primers that the PCR ran. The table came from immunoSEQ multiplex PCR; TCRdb's copy has only in-frame clones and leaves some out. Among 75,000 to 100,000 clones, about 74% were seen once, and the ten largest hold roughly 17%. Sequencing was carried out using PBMCs. Every receptor here comes from a man aged 55 to 70 in good health and CMV-seropositive.

The chain has TRBV7-9 and TRBJ2-3; D not resolved. This CDR3 is built from 13 residues. V gave up 5 bases and J gave up 6 bases, with 12 bases separating them. From germline, CDR1 is SEHNR and CDR2 FQNEAQ (reference sequence). This CDR3 reads CASSPPGYDTQYF. Here the CDR3 DNA reads TGTGCCAGCAGCCCGCCAGGCTATGATACGCAGTATTTT.

V is TRBV29-1 and J is TRBJ2-2; weak D call: TRBD2 (5 bases). Germline loops: CDR1 SQVTM, CDR2 ANQGSEA. V shed 3 bases and J shed 8 bases, with 10 bases lying between them. This CDR3 spans 12 amino acids. CDR3 coding DNA: TGCAGCGTTGATGATGGCGGGGGGGAGCTGTTTTTT. Translated, it gives CSVDDGGGELFF.

CDR3 amino acids: CASRVRSSYNEQFF. The CDR3 region has the DNA TGTGCCAGTCGAGTTCGGAGCTCCTACAATGAGCAGTTCTTC. The rearrangement links TRBV19 to TRBJ2-1; no clear D. CDR1 and CDR2 (germline): LNHDA, SQIVND (reference sequence). There are 14 residues in the CDR3. Trimming removed 8 bases at V and 0 bases at J, with 11 bases between.

This chain joins TRBV19 and TRBJ1-2; 11 nucleotides agree with TRBD1. Germline V CDR1 and CDR2: LNHDA, SQIVND (reference sequence). The length of the CDR3 is 16 residues. V was clipped by 3 bases and J by 4 bases; unmatched bases: 7. In DNA form, the CDR3 reads TGTGCCAGTAGTATTTCCGAAGGGACAGGGGGCTATGGCTACACCTTC. Amino acid sequence: CASSISEGTGGYGYTF. The whole variable domain, remainder taken from reference TRBV19 and TRBJ1-2, is DGGITQSPKYLFRKEGQNVTLSCEQNLNHDAMYWYRQDPGQGLRLIYYSQIVNDFQKGDIAEGYSVSREKKESFPLTVTSAQKNPTAFYLCASSISEGTGGYGYTFGSGTRLTVV.

CDR3 bases: TGTGCCAGCAGTTCCGGGAGCCTGGCAGCTTTCTTT. It specifies CASSSGSLAAFF. The V gene is TRBV28, the J gene TRBJ1-1; no reliable D call. Trimming cost V 4 bases and J 10 bases, with 13 bases left between them. Germline V CDR1 and CDR2: MDHEN, SYDVKM. The CDR3 is 12 amino acids.

This sequence joins TRBV7-9 and TRBJ2-5; 7 nucleotides align to TRBD2. TRBJ2-7 matches the DNA end more closely, so the J call is doubtful. This CDR3 is 15 amino acids long. Germline V gene data show CDR1 as SEHNR and CDR2 as FQNEAQ (reference sequence). The CDR3 DNA reads TGTGCCAGCAGCTTATTAGCGGGTCACTCCTACGAGCAGTACTTC. Amino acid sequence: CASSLLAGHSYEQYF.

V gene TRBV27 combines with J gene TRBJ1-5; 7 nucleotides line up with TRBD1. The germline CDR1 and CDR2 sequences are MNHEY and SMNVEV (reference sequence). The CDR3 runs 17 residues. Unmatched junction bases numbered 15, after V lost 5 bases and J lost 5 bases. CDR3 in amino acids: CASSPARYRGRDQPQHF. CDR3 bases: TGTGCCAGCAGTCCCGCCCGTTACAGGGGTCGGGATCAGCCCCAGCATTTT.

The chain couples TRBV6-6 to TRBJ1-5; TRBD1 might be the D (5 bases). This CDR3 is 11 amino acids long. The germline V gene encodes CDR1 MNHNY and CDR2 SVGAGI (reference sequence). With 6 bases removed from V and 11 bases from J, the gap between germline ends came to 11 bases. CDR3 residues: CASSVTETQHF. In nucleotides, the CDR3 is TGTGCCAGCAGCGTGACAGAAACCCAGCATTTT.

The CDR3 DNA reads as TGTGCCAGCAGCTCCACAGGGGACTATGGCTACACCTTC. Translating gives CASSSTGDYGYTF. The chain uses TRBV5-8 and TRBJ1-2, with 7 nucleotides matching TRBD1. CDR3 length equals 13 residues. V shed 3 bases, J shed 3 bases, and the junction held 2 bases outside the gene matches. Germline CDR1 SGHTS, CDR2 YDEGEE.

The chain couples TRBV20-1 to TRBJ1-2; 9 nucleotides match TRBD1. J was trimmed by 7 bases and V by 5 bases; bases with no gene match: 2. CDR1 and CDR2 from the germline V gene are DFQATT and SNEGSKA (reference sequence). This CDR3 comprises 11 residues. The CDR3 reads CSAGDRAGYTF. The CDR3 DNA is TGCAGTGCTGGGGACAGGGCTGGCTACACCTTC.

The V and J genes are TRBV18 and TRBJ2-7, with 7 bases aligning to TRBD1. This CDR3 is 16 amino acids long. The trim removed 2 bases at V and 5 bases at J, leaving 12 bases unmatched. The V gene's germline CDR1 is KGHSH and CDR2 LQKENI. CDR3 nucleotide sequence: TGTGCCAGCTCACCAGGGTTAGGGCAGGGGGTCAACGAGCAGTACTTC. It translates to CASSPGLGQGVNEQYF.

This rearrangement joins TRBV19 to TRBJ1-1; weak D call: TRBD1 (6 bases). CDR1 and CDR2 from the germline V gene are LNHDA and SQIVND (reference sequence). The CDR3 spans 14 residues. V shed 3 bases and J shed 5 bases, with 13 bases lying between them. CDR3 in DNA: TGTGCCAGTAGTATTGGGGGCATGCGAACTGAAGCTTTCTTT. The encoded protein is CASSIGGMRTEAFF.

CDR3 loop: CALGGRADGEQYF. CDR3 nucleotide sequence: TGTGCCTTAGGCGGCAGGGCGGACGGAGAGCAGTACTTC. The chain carries TRBV10-3 and TRBJ2-7; D possibly corresponds to TRBD1 (5 bases). CDR1 and CDR2 (germline): ENHRY, SYGVKD. V gave up 11 bases and J gave up 7 bases, with 21 bases separating them. CDR3 length: 13 amino acids.

This chain connects TRBV7-2 to TRBJ2-7, with TRBD2 identical over 11 bases. CDR1 is SGHTA, CDR2 FQGNSA, per germline. With 5 bases clipped from V and 4 bases from J, the junction kept 4 bases outside the gene matches. This CDR3 is 14 amino acids long. CDR3 residues: CASSQGLAAYEQYF. DNA of the CDR3: TGTGCCAGCAGCCAGGGACTAGCGGCTTACGAGCAGTACTTC. The entire variable domain, with the rest obtained from reference TRBV7-2 and TRBJ2-7, is as follows: GAGVSQSPSNKVTEKGKDVELRCDPISGHTALYWYRQSLGQGLEFLIYFQGNSAPDKSGLPSDRFSAERTGGSVSTLTIQRTQQEDSAVYLCASSQGLAAYEQYFGPGTRLTVT.

This sequence joins TRBV7-9 and TRBJ1-5, with a tentative D call TRBD1 (5 bases). In germline, CDR1 is SEHNR, CDR2 FQNEAQ (reference sequence). CDR3 length: 15 amino acids. V was clipped by 6 bases and J by 3 bases, with 15 bases between them. In DNA form, the CDR3 reads TGTGCCAGCAGATATACAGACAGAACCAATCAGCCCCAGCATTTT. Translating gives CASRYTDRTNQPQHF.

This rearrangement joins TRBV7-9 to TRBJ2-7; TRBD2 agrees at 10 bases. Germline lookup yields CDR1 SEHNR and CDR2 FQNEAQ (reference sequence). The V and J ends lost 5 bases and 0 bases, in that order; junction bases with no gene match: 4. CDR3 size: 15 residues. The CDR3 DNA reads TGTGCCAGCAGCCTTACTAGCGGGGTCTCCTACGAGCAGTACTTC. It encodes CASSLTSGVSYEQYF. The whole variable domain, filled in from reference TRBV7-9 and TRBJ2-7, reads DTGVSQNPRHKITKRGQNVTFRCDPISEHNRLYWYRQTLGQGPEFLTYFQNEAQLEKSRLLSDRFSAERPKGSFSTLEIQRTEQGDSAMYLCASSLTSGVSYEQYFGPGTRLTVT.

The sample holds a few counts of this clone. V is TRBV19 and J is TRBJ2-1; tentative D call: TRBD2 (5 bases). Germline values: CDR1 LNHDA, CDR2 SQIVND (reference sequence). The CDR3 is 13 amino acids. V was trimmed by 4 bases and J by 6 bases, leaving 10 bases between them. CDR3 amino acids: CASSRGEFNEQFF. The CDR3 region has the DNA TGTGCCAGTAGTAGGGGAGAGTTCAATGAGCAGTTCTTC.

This chain uses TRBV7-9 with TRBJ1-4; unclear D gene. Germline V lookup: CDR1 SEHNR, CDR2 FQNEAQ (reference sequence). Trimming took off 6 bases at V and 0 bases at J, with 11 bases between the two ends. The CDR3 covers 15 residues. The CDR3 bases are TGTGCCAGCAGTACCCGTGTAGCAACTAATGAAAAACTGTTTTTT. Translated: CASSTRVATNEKLFF.

Worth noting for this clone: The conserved closing phenylalanine or tryptophan is absent in this CDR3, likely reflecting a read error. The chain joins TRBV5-1 to TRBJ1-2; D not certain. V was shortened by 4 bases and J by 0 bases, with 10 bases between the two germline ends. The CDR3 spans 14 residues. Germline CDR1 reads SGHRS; CDR2 reads YFSETQ. The DNA of the CDR3 is TGCGCCAGCAGCCCCTCCCCGGCTAACTATGGCTACACCCTC. Translated: CASSPSPANYGYTL.

V usage is TRBV5-1 and J usage is TRBJ2-3; 7 bases fit TRBD2. Trimming removed 3 bases from V and 5 bases from J; junction bases left unmatched: 3. The CDR3 runs to 13 residues. CDR1 is SGHRS, CDR2 YFSETQ, per germline. This CDR3 reads CASSYPGGDTQYF. The CDR3 DNA sequence: TGCGCCAGCAGCTATCCGGGGGGAGATACGCAGTATTTT. Full variable domain (outside the CDR3, taken from reference TRBV5-1 and TRBJ2-3): KAGVTQTPRYLIKTRGQQVTLSCSPISGHRSVSWYQQTPGQGLQFLFEYFSETQRNKGNFPGRFSGRQFSNSRSEMNVSTLELGDSALYLCASSYPGGDTQYFGPGTRLTVL.

This clone was seen more than once but under ten times. The junction differs from germline at one of its ends, possibly a read error. The chain couples TRBV5-4 to TRBJ1-6; 9 nucleotides match TRBD1. Germline assignment: CDR1 SGHNT and CDR2 YYREEE (reference sequence). CDR3 size: 13 residues. The CDR3 region is CASSGEQGANVRF. CDR3 nucleotide sequence: TGTGCCAGCAGCGGCGAACAGGGGGCGAACGTAAGATTT.

The rearrangement links TRBV27 to TRBJ1-4; D remains ambiguous. Deletions cut 5 bases from V and 10 bases from J, with 17 bases between. This CDR3 region has 14 residues. Germline CDR1 is MNHEY and CDR2 is SMNVEV (reference sequence). The CDR3 DNA sequence: TGTGCCAGCAGTCTCAGCGGAGGGCTGGGAAAACTGTTTTTT. Amino acids: CASSLSGGLGKLFF.

The chain couples TRBV7-9 to TRBJ1-1; D call uncertain. The length of the CDR3 is 12 residues. Germline CDR1 and CDR2: SEHNR and FQNEAQ (reference sequence). The V end lost 2 bases, the J end lost 8 bases, and 9 bases lay between the germline ends. CDR3 region: CASSLKLAEAFF. As DNA, the CDR3 is TGTGCCAGCAGCTTAAAGCTAGCCGAAGCTTTCTTT.

The chain carries TRBV11-3 and TRBJ2-3, with 14 nucleotides matching TRBD2. Germline V gene sequence: CDR1 SGHNT, CDR2 YENEEA. The V segment lost 5 bases and the J segment 2 bases; nucleotides outside the gene matches: 6. CDR3 size: 17 residues. The CDR3 DNA follows: TGTGCCAGCAGCCAAAGACTAGCGGGGGGGCCCACAGATACGCAGTATTTT. Its translation is CASSQRLAGGPTDTQYF.

This clone was picked up one time. The chain recombines TRBV11-3 with TRBJ2-7, with a possible D match to TRBD1 (6 bases). The V end lost 2 bases, the J end lost 2 bases, and 13 bases lay between the germline ends. The germline V gene encodes CDR1 SGHNT and CDR2 YENEEA. The CDR3 is 15 residues long. DNA for the CDR3: TGTGCCAGCAGCTTAAGTCACAGGGAAACCTACGAGCAGTACTTC. The encoded protein is CASSLSHRETYEQYF.

The chain links TRBV19 to TRBJ2-7; 10 nucleotides match TRBD1. Trimming removed 8 bases from V and 2 bases from J; junction bases left unmatched: 0. Germline assignment: CDR1 LNHDA and CDR2 SQIVND (reference sequence). The CDR3 has 12 amino acids. CDR3 loop: CASGTGAYEQYF. The CDR3, as DNA: TGTGCCAGTGGGACAGGGGCCTACGAGCAGTACTTC.

The V gene is TRBV5-1, the J gene TRBJ2-7, with a possible D match to TRBD2 (6 bases). CDR3 size: 14 residues. The ends were cut back, 4 bases at V and 4 bases at J, with 15 bases in the middle. CDR1 and CDR2 (germline): SGHRS, YFSETQ. CDR3 protein: CASSLGGSHYEQYF. The CDR3 nucleotides read TGCGCCAGCAGCCTCGGGGGTTCTCATTACGAGCAGTACTTC.

The chain carries TRBV7-9 and TRBJ2-1; D gene unclear. Germline V gene sequence: CDR1 SEHNR, CDR2 FQNEAQ (reference sequence). The V end lost 1 base, the J end lost 8 bases, and 6 bases lay between the germline ends. The CDR3 sequence is 12 residues long. Here the CDR3 DNA reads TGTGCCAGCAGCTTAGGACGGGATGAGCAGTTCTTC. It is translated as CASSLGRDEQFF.